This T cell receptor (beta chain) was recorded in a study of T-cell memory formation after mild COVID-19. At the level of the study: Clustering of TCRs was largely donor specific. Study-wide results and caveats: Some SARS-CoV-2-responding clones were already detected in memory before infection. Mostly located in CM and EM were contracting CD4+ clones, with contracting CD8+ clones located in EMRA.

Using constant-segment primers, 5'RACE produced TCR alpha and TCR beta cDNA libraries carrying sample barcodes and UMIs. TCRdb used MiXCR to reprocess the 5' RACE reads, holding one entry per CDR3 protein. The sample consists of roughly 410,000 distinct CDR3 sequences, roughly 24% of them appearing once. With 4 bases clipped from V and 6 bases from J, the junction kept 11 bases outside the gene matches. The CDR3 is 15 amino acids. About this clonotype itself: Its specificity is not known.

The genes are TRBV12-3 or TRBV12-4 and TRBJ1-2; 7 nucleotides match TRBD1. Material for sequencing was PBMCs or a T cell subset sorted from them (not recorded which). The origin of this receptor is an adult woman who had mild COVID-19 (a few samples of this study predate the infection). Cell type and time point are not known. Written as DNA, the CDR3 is TGTGCCAGCAGTTCCCGACAGGGACTTTCGGATGGCTACACCTTC. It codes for CASSSRQGLSDGYTF.